This T cell receptor beta chain is from a study of T cell repertoires in cytomegalovirus infection. For the study at large: CMV infection together with matching HLA type was indicated by public TCR beta signatures.

This clonotype occurred many times. Its antigen is not identified. The CDR3 loop spans 14 amino acids. The V gene's germline CDR1 is SEHNR and CDR2 FQNEAQ (reference sequence). V was clipped by 3 bases and J by 8 bases; unmatched bases: 7. Study-wide points: Individuals carrying CMV plus the relevant HLA were identified by cumulative frequency of public TCR beta families. HLA-C-restricted CMV clonotypes gave the most frequent clonotype in two of eight donors.

TCRdb processed the reads anew with MiXCR; each CDR3 protein has one entry. The sample lists about 530,000 distinct CDR3 sequences, about a quarter seen once, with over 10% in the top ten. The chain couples TRBV7-9 to TRBJ2-1; 7 bases line up with TRBD2. Sequencing was performed on PBMCs. The receptor's source is a human donor in good health (CMV status not recorded). Some clones in this sample may be carry-over from other donors' samples. CDR3: CASSLGRALDEQFF. The CDR3 DNA reads TGTGCCAGCAGCTTGGGGAGGGCCTTAGATGAGCAGTTCTTC.